A selection of T cell receptor beta chains follows, all from one sample in a study of blood T cells in healthy people across ages. MiXCR was run by TCRdb on the 5' RACE reads, yielding one entry per CDR3 protein. The table includes about 1.8 million distinct CDR3 sequences, 49% detected once. Sequences were obtained from blood. The receptors were gathered from a woman between 40 and 55 years old in good health. The conserved cysteine and the conserved F or W are not part of the CDR3 here.

V	J	CDR3
TRBV7-2	TRBJ2-7	ASSLGPSSEQY
TRBV5-1	TRBJ2-3	ASSFQGEVNTQY
TRBV7-3	TRBJ2-3	ASSLGAYTDTQY
TRBV5-1	TRBJ2-5	ASSLASRGETQY
TRBV25-1	TRBJ1-1	ASSELAEAF
TRBV6-2/TRBV6-3	TRBJ1-2	ASIRQGRVDGYT
TRBV15	TRBJ2-6	ATSSRGPSSGANVLT
TRBV7-2	TRBJ2-5	ASRPRWASETQY
TRBV7-9	TRBJ2-6	ASSSWTGPSGANVLT
TRBV7-2	TRBJ2-5	ASSLFDLGAEETQY
TRBV5-1	TRBJ2-5	ASSRDPTETQY
TRBV13	TRBJ2-3	ASSPIAASGDPDTQY
TRBV20-1	TRBJ2-7	SARDLGQGVAEQY
TRBV7-8	TRBJ2-5	ASSQSQTLQETQY
TRBV28	TRBJ2-7	ASSGQGRTYEQY
TRBV18	TRBJ2-3	ASSPTRLADPYTDTQY
TRBV28	TRBJ2-3	ASSPYSGDFHTDTQY
TRBV6-6	NA	ASKNREYEQY
TRBV5-6	TRBJ2-3	ASSLRVTSGGATTDTQY
TRBV5-1	TRBJ2-3	ASSLGRRRRSDTDTQY
TRBV20-1	TRBJ1-5	SARWAGVQPQH
TRBV25-1	TRBJ2-5	ASSESRTPLETQY
TRBV5-6	TRBJ2-1	ASSSLGLNEQF
TRBV28	TRBJ2-2	ASKQTSGTGELF
TRBV27	TRBJ2-4	ASSVGGPKNIQY
TRBV12-3/TRBV12-4	TRBJ1-2	ASSLQGLGYT
TRBV14	TRBJ1-2	ASSQGVWGYGYT
TRBV6-2/TRBV6-3	TRBJ2-3	ASSSPTGGEDTQY
TRBV29-1	TRBJ1-6	SVGDRVSPLH
TRBV7-2	TRBJ2-4	ASSSTAGGNIQY
TRBV29-1	TRBJ1-2	SVGDRTGPMNYGYT
TRBV5-5	TRBJ2-6	ASSLSSVQRTFSGANVLT
TRBV28	TRBJ2-1	ASSPRQETYKEQF
TRBV20-1	TRBJ2-3	SAREGFTDTQY
TRBV6-1	TRBJ2-5	ASSKGLTEGQY
TRBV28	TRBJ1-6	ASSSHVRFRDNSPLH
TRBV28	TRBJ2-3	ASSQGGVLQDTQY
TRBV9	TRBJ1-1	ASSTHPGTYTEAF
TRBV28	TRBJ2-5	ASSLTGEGAGETQY
TRBV12-5	TRBJ2-7	ASGLAWTGAYEQY
TRBV6-4	TRBJ1-5	ASNSRAGRIVMDLSSQPQH
TRBV21-1	TRBJ2-5	VSSKPRTGVRETQY
TRBV2	TRBJ2-1	ASIRGDRVNEQF
TRBV29-1	NA	SVEGTGGGINIQY
TRBV20-1	TRBJ1-5	SARGTTYSNQPQH
TRBV27	TRBJ2-1	ASKPPNTLDPNEQF
TRBV7-8	TRBJ2-5	ASSWAEGATQY
TRBV4-3	TRBJ1-2	ASSLIEGAERGYT
TRBV20-1	TRBJ1-5	SAVRDRNNQPQH
TRBV9	TRBJ1-6	ASSDRSSLYNSPLH
TRBV21-1	TRBJ2-7	ASSTSRDRVNGPLYEQY
TRBV11-2	TRBJ1-1	ASSFVSYTEAF
TRBV7-2	TRBJ2-1	ASSLGATSSYNEQF
TRBV4-3	TRBJ1-4	ASSQDRIQNEKLF
TRBV28	TRBJ1-2	ASSPEVDRGVGYT
TRBV24-1	TRBJ2-1	ATSDPSRRVNKQF
TRBV7-9	TRBJ1-2	ASSSATGNYGYT
TRBV9	TRBJ2-3	ASSVMEGRTDTQY
TRBV7-3	TRBJ2-1	ASSPLSTDSYNEQF